Shown below are 21 T cell receptor beta chains from a single sample sequenced in a study of human T cells and chemical hapten exposure. TCRdb reprocessed the RACE reads with MiXCR, giving one entry per CDR3 protein. The table lists under 50,000 distinct CDR3 sequences, 10% to 15% of them singletons, with roughly 2% in the top ten. Time point: patch test 3, about 24 weeks after DPC sensitization. The treatment is: therapeutic diphenylcyclopropenone sensitization with weekly scalp DPC. The template was total RNA from unfractionated whole blood. Sequenced here: whole blood, sampled in connection with sensitization to the hapten diphenylcyclopropenone (DPC). These receptors all come from a woman aged 40 to 50 with alopecia areata. Some clones in this sample may be carry-over from other donors' samples.

At least ten counts were recorded for this clonotype. The chain has TRBV27 and TRBJ1-1; no reliable D call. The CDR3 length is 10 residues. The germline gives CDR1 MNHEY, CDR2 SMNVEV (reference sequence). Trimming removed 10 bases from V and 0 bases from J, with 3 bases in between. The CDR3 coding sequence is TGTGCCATCATGAACACTGAAGCTTTCTTT. This sequence encodes CAIMNTEAFF.

This sequence joins TRBV4-2 and TRBJ2-5; D not certain. The germline V gene has CDR1 LGHNA and CDR2 YNFKEQ. V gave up 0 bases and J gave up 3 bases, with 8 bases separating them. This CDR3 comprises 14 residues. CDR3 sequence (DNA): TGTGCCAGCAGCCAAGAGGGCTTTGAAGAGACCCAGTACTTC. Its translation: CASSQEGFEETQYF.

The CDR3 here is CASSNPGYKNTEAFF. As DNA, the CDR3 is TGCGCCAGCAGCAACCCGGGGTATAAGAACACTGAAGCTTTCTTT. The chain combines TRBV5-1 with TRBJ1-1; D is uncertain. Trimming took off 4 bases at V and 1 base at J, with 14 bases between the two ends. Germline values: CDR1 SGHRS, CDR2 YFSETQ. This CDR3 is 15 amino acids long.

This clonotype was seen only a few times. The chain joins TRBV19 to TRBJ2-3, with TRBD2 matching over 10 bases. Trimming took 3 bases from V and 0 from J; bases not matched to a gene: 9. The CDR3 runs to 18 residues. CDR1 and CDR2 (germline): LNHDA, SQIVND (reference sequence). The CDR3 sequence: CASSIGAGGTSSTDTQYF. The CDR3 DNA reads TGTGCCAGTAGTATTGGAGCGGGGGGGACGTCTAGCACAGATACGCAGTATTTT.

This clonotype was seen ten or more times. V is TRBV4-2 and J is TRBJ2-1; D ambiguous. The CDR3 totals 15 residues. Germline assignment: CDR1 LGHNA and CDR2 YNFKEQ. V lost 0 bases, J lost 0 bases, and 6 bases lay in between. CDR3 sequence: CASSQDLVSYNEQFF. CDR3 DNA: TGTGCCAGCAGCCAAGATCTAGTCTCCTACAATGAGCAGTTCTTC.

This clonotype occurred a few times. The V and J genes are TRBV14 and TRBJ1-1, with TRBD1 as a possible D gene (5 bases). This CDR3 is built from 15 residues. Germline V gene lookup returns CDR1 SGHDN and CDR2 FVKESK. The germline V and J ends were trimmed by 5 bases and 2 bases, with 15 bases remaining between them. CDR3 loop: CASSALRGINTEAFF. The CDR3 coding sequence is TGTGCCAGCAGCGCCCTACGGGGGATAAACACTGAAGCTTTCTTT.

There are a few counts of this clonotype. J is TRBJ1-5 and V is TRBV11-1; D is perhaps TRBD1 (6 bases). With 3 bases removed from V and 2 bases from J, the gap between germline ends came to 11 bases. Per germline, CDR1 SGHAT and CDR2 FQDESV (reference sequence). There are 15 residues in the CDR3. The CDR3 region has the DNA TGTGCCAGCAGCTTGGGGGGGCCGGGCAATCAGCCCCAGCATTTT. Its protein product is CASSLGGPGNQPQHF.

V usage is TRBV29-1 and J usage is TRBJ2-5, with D uncertain. The CDR3 runs to 12 residues. Germline V gene sequence: CDR1 SQVTM, CDR2 ANQGSEA. V was cut by 1 base and J by 3 bases, with 6 bases left in between. The CDR3 DNA reads as TGCAGCGTTGAAGGAAACGAAGAGACCCAGTACTTC. Translating gives CSVEGNEETQYF.

This clonotype was observed a handful of times. The chain couples TRBV10-3 to TRBJ2-1; either TRBD1 or TRBD2 may supply D (5 bases each). There are 12 residues in the CDR3. Trimming stripped 4 bases from V and 5 bases from J, with 6 bases between. Germline V gene data show CDR1 as ENHRY and CDR2 as SYGVKD. CDR3 protein: CAISGGDNEQFF. CDR3 coding DNA: TGTGCCATCAGTGGAGGGGACAATGAGCAGTTCTTC.

This clonotype was picked up a small number of times. This chain uses TRBV12-3 or TRBV12-4 with TRBJ2-5, with D unclear. The CDR3 extends over 14 amino acids. Trimming shortened V by 7 bases and J by 2 bases, and 14 bases separated the two germline ends. CDR3 DNA sequence: TGTGCCAGCACCCGACCGAGCCGGCAAGAGACCCAGTACTTC. It codes for CASTRPSRQETQYF.

The chain has TRBV14 and TRBJ1-1; D is undetermined. This CDR3 comprises 14 residues. Trimming removed 6 bases from V and 0 bases from J, with 11 bases in between. Germline lookup yields CDR1 SGHDN and CDR2 FVKESK. The CDR3 reads CASSLSGLNTEAFF. CDR3 sequence (DNA): TGTGCCAGCAGTCTTAGCGGGTTGAACACTGAAGCTTTCTTT.

This clonotype was found many times. The chain joins TRBV15 to TRBJ2-3; tentatively, D is TRBD2 (7 bases). V was clipped by 0 bases and J by 3 bases, with 13 bases between them. Germline CDR1 is LNHNV and CDR2 is YYDKDF (reference sequence). The CDR3 covers 16 residues. CDR3 DNA sequence: TGTGCCACCAGCAGAGATAAGGGGGGGGCAACAGATACGCAGTATTTT. Protein product: CATSRDKGGATDTQYF.

The chain employs TRBV4-1 and TRBJ2-7; 9 bases are a match to TRBD1. V trimming: 6 bases; J trimming: 4 bases; junction bases outside the gene matches: 10. The CDR3 extends over 15 amino acids. Germline loops: CDR1 MGHRA, CDR2 YSYEKL. In DNA, the CDR3 is TGCGCCAGCAGTCAGCGGGGACAGGGATGGTACGAGCAGTACTTC. Translation gives CASSQRGQGWYEQYF.

This clonotype occurred many times. The gene calls are TRBV7-6 and TRBJ2-1, with 8 bases identical to TRBD2. The CDR3 extends over 14 amino acids. Germline V gives CDR1 SGHVS, CDR2 FNYEAQ. J lost 8 bases, V lost 1 base, and 4 bases had no gene match. In nucleotides, the CDR3 is TGTGCCAGCAGCTTAGAACTAGCGGTCCATGAGCAGTTCTTC. Protein: CASSLELAVHEQFF.

This clonotype was detected many times. The chain couples TRBV7-9 to TRBJ1-6; D is undetermined. V lost 5 bases, J lost 4 bases, and 9 bases lay in between. The germline CDR1 and CDR2 sequences are SEHNR and FQNEAQ (reference sequence). This CDR3 comprises 14 residues. The CDR3 sequence is CASSPQSYNSPLHF. The DNA for the CDR3 is TGTGCCAGCAGCCCACAGAGTTATAATTCACCCCTCCACTTT.

This clonotype showed up just a few times. This rearrangement joins TRBV28 to TRBJ2-7; 9 bases fit TRBD2. The junction had 3 bases not matched to a gene; V was cut back by 8 bases and J by 7 bases. Germline V gene sequence: CDR1 MDHEN, CDR2 SYDVKM. This CDR3 is 11 amino acids long. The CDR3 spells CASLAGREQYF. CDR3 DNA sequence: TGTGCCAGCCTAGCGGGGAGGGAGCAGTACTTC.

The gene calls are TRBV15 and TRBJ1-5, with D possibly matching TRBD1 (5 bases). The CDR3 is 15 residues long. V was trimmed by 5 bases and J by 11 bases, leaving 22 bases between them. CDR1 is LNHNV and CDR2 is YYDKDF in the germline V gene (reference sequence). Written as DNA, the CDR3 is TGTGCCACCAGCGCTGCCGGGACCGCCCTTCGGACCCAGCATTTT. It encodes CATSAAGTALRTQHF.

This clonotype was seen ten or more times. The chain combines TRBV6-1 with TRBJ2-6; 8 bases align to TRBD2. This CDR3 contains 19 residues. Germline values: CDR1 MNHNS, CDR2 SASEGT. V was pared by 4 bases and J by 0 bases, with 11 bases of the junction left unmatched. The CDR3 nucleotides read TGTGCCAGCAGTGTTTCTCAACCCGCGGGGGGCTCTGGGGCCAACGTCCTGACTTTC. Translation: CASSVSQPAGGSGANVLTF.

The chain uses TRBV10-3 and TRBJ1-2; D remains unclear. The CDR3 runs to 14 residues. V was cut by 2 bases and J by 0 bases, with 7 bases left in between. Germline CDR1 reads ENHRY; CDR2 reads SYGVKD. CDR3 nucleotide sequence: TGTGCCATCAGTGAGGGGATCGCTAACTATGGCTACACCTTC. Translating it yields CAISEGIANYGYTF.

CDR3 nucleotide sequence: TGCAGCGTTGTGGGACAGCTCCATGGCTACACCTTC. This sequence encodes CSVVGQLHGYTF. V and J are TRBV29-1 and TRBJ1-2; 7 nucleotides align to TRBD1. The CDR3 has 12 amino acids. Germline V gives CDR1 SQVTM, CDR2 ANQGSEA. Trimming at V came to 4 bases and at J to 6 bases, leaving 5 bases not matched to a gene.

The sample holds a few counts of this clonotype. The V gene is TRBV2, the J gene TRBJ1-5, with D maybe TRBD1 (5 bases). The length of the CDR3 is 14 residues. Trimming cost V 4 bases and J 5 bases, with 12 bases left between them. Germline CDR1 SNHLY, CDR2 FYNNEI. The CDR3 nucleotides read TGTGCCAGCAGTGGGGGCGGACCCCATCAGCCCCAGCATTTT. This translates into CASSGGGPHQPQHF.